Below are 18 T cell receptor beta chains sequenced from a single sample in a study of blood T cell repertoires in COVID-19. Measured with immunoSEQ multiplex PCR; TCRdb has only the in-frame clones, and not every one. The table records some 380,000 clones, around 87% of them present only once. Input material: PBMCs or T cells enriched from blood (not recorded which). Source of these receptors: a young man who had recovered from COVID-19.

The chain recombines TRBV10-3 with TRBJ1-1; a possible D gene is TRBD1 (5 bases). The CDR3 is 13 amino acids. Germline assignment: CDR1 ENHRY and CDR2 SYGVKD. Trimming stripped 2 bases from V and 3 bases from J, with 7 bases between. This CDR3 reads CAISEGADTEAFF. CDR3 sequence (DNA): TGTGCCATCAGTGAGGGGGCCGACACTGAAGCTTTCTTT.

V is TRBV27 and J is TRBJ1-2; the D gene is possibly TRBD1 (5 bases). The CDR3 has 15 residues. Germline CDR1 reads MNHEY; CDR2 reads SMNVEV (reference sequence). Trimming removed 4 bases at V and 4 bases at J, with 16 bases between. The chain's CDR3 is CASSSLWQGTYGYTF. CDR3 DNA: TGTGCCAGCAGTTCTCTTTGGCAGGGCACCTATGGCTACACCTTC.

V gene TRBV25-1 combines with J gene TRBJ1-4, with D perhaps matching TRBD1 (6 bases). Germline V gives CDR1 MGHDK, CDR2 SYGVNS. The CDR3 is made up of 14 amino acids. Trimming shortened V by 3 bases and J by 7 bases, and 12 bases separated the two germline ends. This CDR3 reads CASSDRGRGEKLFF. The DNA of the CDR3 is TGTGCCAGCAGTGACAGGGGTCGCGGTGAAAAACTGTTTTTT.

V is TRBV27 and J is TRBJ1-1; TRBD1 agrees at 8 bases. The CDR3 spans 14 residues. The V gene end was trimmed by 2 bases and the J gene end by 6 bases; junction bases not matched to a gene: 5. Germline V gene lookup returns CDR1 MNHEY and CDR2 SMNVEV (reference sequence). CDR3 DNA sequence: TGTGCCAGCAGTTTAGCCCCGACAGGGGCTGAAGCTTTCTTT. Residues: CASSLAPTGAEAFF.

The chain has TRBV30 and TRBJ2-2; D is ambiguous. Germline assignment: CDR1 GTSNPN and CDR2 SVGIG (reference sequence). The CDR3 has 12 residues. Trimming shortened V by 1 base and J by 5 bases, and 5 bases separated the two germline ends. CDR3 nucleotides: TGTGCCTGGAGTGAACTTACCGGGGAGCTGTTTTTT. Translated: CAWSELTGELFF.

J is TRBJ2-2 and V is TRBV18, with 13 bases lining up with TRBD2. The CDR3 loop spans 16 amino acids. V shed 6 bases, J shed 3 bases, and the junction held 4 bases outside the gene matches. Germline V CDR1 and CDR2: KGHSH, LQKENI. As DNA, the CDR3 is TGTGCCAGCTCCCGGACTAGCGGGGGTTACACCGGGGAGCTGTTTTTT. Its protein product is CASSRTSGGYTGELFF.

This rearrangement joins TRBV11-2 to TRBJ1-3; no definite D call. Between the trimmed V and J ends, which lost 6 bases and 4 bases, there was a span of 13 bases. Germline CDR1 SGHAT, CDR2 FQNNGV. This CDR3 comprises 14 residues. The CDR3, as DNA: TGTGCCAGCAGACCTCATTTAGAAGGAAACACCATATATTTT. It translates to CASRPHLEGNTIYF.

The chain links TRBV19 to TRBJ2-7; D is perhaps TRBD1 (5 bases). The CDR3 is made up of 13 amino acids. CDR1 and CDR2 from the germline V gene are LNHDA and SQIVND (reference sequence). V gave up 4 bases and J gave up 2 bases, with 9 bases separating them. The CDR3 DNA reads as TGTGCCAGTAGTAACGCAGGGACCTACGAGCAGTACTTC. Its protein is CASSNAGTYEQYF. Together with reference TRBV19 and TRBJ2-7, the CDR3 gives the full variable domain: DGGITQSPKYLFRKEGQNVTLSCEQNLNHDAMYWYRQDPGQGLRLIYYSQIVNDFQKGDIAEGYSVSREKKESFPLTVTSAQKNPTAFYLCASSNAGTYEQYFGPGTRLTVT.

This sequence joins TRBV18 and TRBJ2-1; D is unclear. The germline V gene has CDR1 KGHSH and CDR2 LQKENI. This CDR3 is 15 amino acids long. Trimming took 3 bases from V and 4 from J, leaving 13 bases between them. CDR3 coding DNA: TGTGCCAGCTCACCCTCCGACTCCCTATACAATGAGCAGTTCTTC. This translates into CASSPSDSLYNEQFF. The variable domain in full, completed from reference TRBV18 and TRBJ2-1, reads NAGVMQNPRHLVRRRGQEARLRCSPMKGHSHVYWYRQLPEEGLKFMVYLQKENIIDESGMPKERFSAEFPKEGPSILRIQQVVRGDSAAYFCASSPSDSLYNEQFFGPGTRLTVL.

This chain uses TRBV9 with TRBJ1-1, with D possibly being TRBD1 (5 bases). V lost 1 base and J lost 10, with 20 bases in between. CDR1 is SGDLS, CDR2 YYNGEE, per germline. There are 15 residues in the CDR3. DNA for the CDR3: TGTGCCAGCAGCGTAATTCTCCTACAGGTAAGGGTAGCTTTCTTT. Translation: CASSVILLQVRVAFF.

V and J are TRBV5-1 and TRBJ2-1, with TRBD1 identical over 7 bases. Germline V gene sequence: CDR1 SGHRS, CDR2 YFSETQ. This CDR3 has 15 residues. V was pared by 3 bases and J by 0 bases, with 3 bases of the junction left unmatched. The CDR3 reads CASSSDRSSYNEQFF. The CDR3 nucleotides read TGCGCCAGCAGCTCGGACAGGAGCTCCTACAATGAGCAGTTCTTC.

V usage is TRBV10-3 and J usage is TRBJ2-2; 8 positions match TRBD2. The CDR3 has 16 amino acids. From germline, CDR1 is ENHRY and CDR2 SYGVKD. Losses at the gene ends were 10 bases for V and 1 base for J; bases not matched to a gene: 11. The chain's CDR3 is CATTRAGVMNTGELFF. The DNA for the CDR3 is TGTGCCACCACCCGAGCGGGGGTGATGAACACCGGGGAGCTGTTTTTT.

This clone has a handful of counts. Other DNA sequences within the sample encode an identical CDR3. V usage is TRBV12-3 or TRBV12-4 and J usage is TRBJ2-1; TRBD1 agrees at 10 bases. The CDR3 has 13 residues. Unmatched junction bases numbered 1, after V lost 4 bases and J lost 7 bases. The CDR3 loop reads CASSWGQGNEQFF. The CDR3 DNA follows: TGTGCCAGCAGTTGGGGACAGGGGAATGAGCAGTTCTTC.

This sequence joins TRBV19 and TRBJ1-1, with a weak D call TRBD1 (5 bases). The CDR3 has 14 amino acids. Deletions cut 1 base from V and 4 bases from J, with 10 bases between. Germline CDR1 and CDR2: LNHDA and SQIVND (reference sequence). Here the CDR3 DNA reads TGTGCCAGTAGTATAGGGGTGGGGGGCACTGAAGCTTTCTTT. Translated, it gives CASSIGVGGTEAFF.

The gene calls are TRBV3-1 (or the pseudogene TRBV3-2) and TRBJ1-1; possible D gene TRBD1, 5 bases. This CDR3 is built from 15 residues. Trimming cost V 5 bases and J 5 bases, with 18 bases left between them. CDR1 LGHDT and CDR2 YNNKEL come from the germline V gene (reference sequence). CDR3 sequence: CASSNSGGLGTEAFF. CDR3 DNA: TGTGCCAGCAGCAATTCGGGGGGGTTGGGAACTGAAGCTTTCTTT.

This clone was detected only a few times. The chain is built from TRBV7-8 and TRBJ1-1; D is unresolved. The CDR3 totals 14 residues. Germline V gene lookup returns CDR1 SGHVS and CDR2 FQNEAQ. The V end lost 5 bases, the J end lost 1 base, and 11 bases lay between the germline ends. This CDR3 reads CASSPSPGNTEAFF. The DNA of the CDR3 is TGTGCCAGCAGCCCCTCCCCAGGGAACACTGAAGCTTTCTTT.

The chain is built from TRBV7-9 and TRBJ1-1, with TRBD1 matching 7 bases. With V trimmed by 2 bases and J by 1 base, 4 bases remained unmatched. The germline V gene encodes CDR1 SEHNR and CDR2 FQNEAQ (reference sequence). The CDR3 is made up of 15 amino acids. The CDR3 sequence is CASSLWDRPNTEAFF. CDR3 nucleotide sequence: TGTGCCAGCAGCTTATGGGACAGACCGAACACTGAAGCTTTCTTT.

CDR3 sequence: CASRGTGANTEAFF. The DNA for the CDR3 is TGCGCCAGCAGAGGAACAGGCGCTAACACTGAAGCTTTCTTT. V and J are TRBV5-1 and TRBJ1-1; D may be TRBD1 (5 bases). The germline V gene encodes CDR1 SGHRS and CDR2 YFSETQ. This CDR3 has 14 amino acids. Trimming took 5 bases from V and 2 from J, leaving 13 bases between them. Based on the CDR3 plus reference TRBV5-1 and TRBJ1-1, the full variable domain is KAGVTQTPRYLIKTRGQQVTLSCSPISGHRSVSWYQQTPGQGLQFLFEYFSETQRNKGNFPGRFSGRQFSNSRSEMNVSTLELGDSALYLCASRGTGANTEAFFGQGTRLTVV.